The sequence of this T cell receptor (beta chain) was determined in a study of type 1 regulatory T cells. About the study: T-allo10 is a Tr1-enriched, alloantigen-specific CD4 T cell product made in vitro. Study-level results: Type 1 regulatory T cells had a more restricted TCR repertoire than non-type 1 regulatory T cells.

The length of the CDR3 is 14 residues. V shed 6 bases, J shed 3 bases, and the junction held 4 bases outside the gene matches. Per the germline V gene, CDR1 is SNHLY and CDR2 is FYNNEI. This clonotype occurred a few times. Its antigen is currently unknown. TCRdb independently ran MiXCR on the reads; one entry per CDR3 protein. The table includes tens of thousands of distinct CDR3 sequences, 20% to 25% detected once. The gene calls are TRBV2 and TRBJ2-2; 7 nucleotides match TRBD2. Material for sequencing was cultured type 1 regulatory T (Tr1) cells, either the whole culture or a sorted fraction (not recorded which). This receptor was identified in a human donor in good health. The CDR3 spells CASRDSGHTGELFF. CDR3 in DNA: TGTGCCAGCAGAGATAGCGGGCACACCGGGGAGCTGTTTTTT.